These 15 T cell receptor beta chains originate from one sample sequenced in a study of lymphopenia after photon versus proton radiotherapy. Sequenced by immunoSEQ multiplex PCR; TCRdb stores in-frame clones only, minus some. This table has 50,000 to 75,000 clones, about 86% appearing once. The source was peripheral blood, collected from a patient treated with photon-based radiotherapy. These receptor sequences come from a man aged 35-49 years with gastric cancer.

The V gene is TRBV6-4, the J gene TRBJ1-1, with a weak D call TRBD1 (6 bases). V was shortened by 5 bases and J by 4 bases, with 17 bases between the two germline ends. Germline V gene data show CDR1 as MRHNA and CDR2 as SNTAGT. The CDR3 is 15 amino acids. CDR3 protein: CASSPGAEGSTEAFF. The CDR3 nucleotides are TGTGCCAGCAGTCCAGGGGCTGAAGGGAGCACTGAAGCTTTCTTT.

The chain uses TRBV5-8 and TRBJ1-1; D call uncertain. Germline-derived CDR1 and CDR2 are SGHTS and YDEGEE. The CDR3 sequence is 14 residues long. Between the trimmed V and J ends, which lost 4 bases and 3 bases, there was a span of 13 bases. The CDR3 loop reads CASSTVAPYTEAFF. CDR3 bases: TGTGCCAGCAGCACCGTCGCCCCGTACACTGAAGCTTTCTTT.

This chain links TRBV5-1 with TRBJ2-3; 8 nucleotides line up with TRBD1. With V trimmed by 3 bases and J by 5 bases, 11 bases remained unmatched. The CDR3 is made up of 16 amino acids. CDR1 is SGHRS, CDR2 YFSETQ, per germline. The CDR3: CASSWGQASTGDTQYF. The CDR3 DNA reads TGCGCCAGCAGCTGGGGACAGGCCAGCACCGGAGATACGCAGTATTTT.

The CDR3 DNA sequence: TGTGCCAGCAGCCACGCAGATACGCAGTATTTT. Protein product: CASSHADTQYF. The chain recombines TRBV7-9 with TRBJ2-3; D remains ambiguous. This CDR3 region has 11 residues. CDR1 and CDR2 (germline): SEHNR, FQNEAQ (reference sequence). Deletions cut 5 bases from V and 4 bases from J, with 4 bases between.

V usage is TRBV5-4 and J usage is TRBJ2-1, with 7 nucleotides matching TRBD1. V dropped 4 bases and J dropped 4; count of bases not matched to a gene: 5. The CDR3 runs 14 residues. Germline V gene sequence: CDR1 SGHNT, CDR2 YYREEE (reference sequence). CDR3 loop: CASSPTTGYNEQFF. The CDR3 DNA reads as TGTGCCAGCAGCCCCACGACAGGGTACAATGAGCAGTTCTTC.

The rearrangement links TRBV7-2 to TRBJ2-3, with unresolved D. Trimming removed 3 bases from V and 6 bases from J, with 4 bases in between. The CDR3 has 11 residues. Germline V CDR1 and CDR2: SGHTA, FQGNSA. CDR3 amino acids: CASSFKDTQYF. CDR3 DNA sequence: TGTGCCAGCAGCTTCAAGGATACGCAGTATTTT.

This chain connects TRBV5-1 to TRBJ1-1; D is perhaps TRBD1 (6 bases). The CDR3 has 13 amino acids. With 2 bases removed from V and 12 bases from J, the gap between germline ends came to 17 bases. Germline CDR1 SGHRS, CDR2 YFSETQ. This chain's CDR3 is CASSLEGTQPPFF. The CDR3 DNA sequence: TGCGCCAGCAGCTTAGAAGGGACACAGCCTCCTTTCTTT. Drawing the rest from reference TRBV5-1 and TRBJ1-1, the complete variable domain is KAGVTQTPRYLIKTRGQQVTLSCSPISGHRSVSWYQQTPGQGLQFLFEYFSETQRNKGNFPGRFSGRQFSNSRSEMNVSTLELGDSALYLCASSLEGTQPPFFGQGTRLTVV.

J is TRBJ2-5 and V is TRBV6-5; weak D call: TRBD1 (5 bases). Looked up from germline, CDR1 is MNHEY and CDR2 is SVGAGI. Trimming took 4 bases from V and 4 from J, leaving 7 bases between them. CDR3 length equals 12 residues. Here the CDR3 DNA reads TGTGCCAGCAGTTCCCAGGGAGAGACCCAGTACTTC. This translates into CASSSQGETQYF.

The chain is built from TRBV14 and TRBJ1-6, with D possibly TRBD1 on 6 matching bases. The CDR3 covers 15 residues. In germline, CDR1 is SGHDN, CDR2 FVKESK. Trimming took off 1 base at V and 10 bases at J, with 14 bases between the two ends. The CDR3: CASSQVGGARSPLHF. In nucleotides, the CDR3 is TGTGCCAGCAGCCAAGTGGGGGGGGCAAGATCACCCCTCCACTTT.

This rearrangement joins TRBV7-9 to TRBJ1-2; 9 positions agree with TRBD1. V shed 4 bases and J 0 bases; nucleotides not matched to a gene: 9. The CDR3 is 17 residues long. From germline, CDR1 is SEHNR and CDR2 FQNEAQ (reference sequence). The CDR3 nucleotides are TGTGCCAGCAGCTCCCGGGGGGGGACAGGGCCTAACTATGGCTACACCTTC. Protein sequence: CASSSRGGTGPNYGYTF.

V and J are TRBV5-6 and TRBJ2-3; possibly TRBD2 for D (6 bases). Deletions cut 4 bases from V and 5 bases from J, with 14 bases between. The CDR3 covers 14 residues. CDR1 is SGHDT, CDR2 YYEEEE, per germline. CDR3 in amino acids: CASSPPGRGDTQYF. The DNA for the CDR3 is TGTGCCAGCAGCCCTCCCGGGCGGGGAGATACGCAGTATTTT.

The chain couples TRBV4-1 to TRBJ2-7, with 7 nucleotides matching TRBD2. With 1 base clipped from V and 2 bases from J, the junction kept 5 bases outside the gene matches. This CDR3 is built from 15 residues. CDR1 is MGHRA and CDR2 is YSYEKL in the germline V gene. The CDR3 is CASSQAPGLAYEQYF. The CDR3 DNA is TGCGCCAGCAGCCAAGCCCCCGGACTAGCCTACGAGCAGTACTTC.

This chain joins TRBV5-1 and TRBJ2-5; 9 bases agree with TRBD2. There are 15 residues in the CDR3. Germline V CDR1 and CDR2: SGHRS, YFSETQ. With V trimmed by 2 bases and J by 1 base, 3 bases remained unmatched. The CDR3 nucleotides read TGCGCCAGCAGCTTAGCGGGGGGTAGCCAAGAGACCCAGTACTTC. Protein sequence: CASSLAGGSQETQYF.

This chain uses TRBV5-4 with TRBJ2-1; D not resolved. The CDR3 has 15 residues. The germline gives CDR1 SGHNT, CDR2 YYREEE (reference sequence). V gave up 4 bases and J gave up 2 bases, with 13 bases separating them. Written as DNA, the CDR3 is TGTGCCAGCAGCCCCGAGGAGCTCCCCTACAATGAGCAGTTCTTC. The encoded protein is CASSPEELPYNEQFF.

V usage is TRBV7-3 and J usage is TRBJ2-7; no clear D gene. The CDR3 sequence is 13 residues long. The germline V gene has CDR1 SGHTA and CDR2 FQGTGA. The V gene lost 4 bases and the J gene lost 1 base, with 8 bases spanning the gap. DNA for the CDR3: TGTGCCAGCAGCTCCCCCGGGTCCTACGAGCAGTACTTC. Translated: CASSSPGSYEQYF.